This record looks at one T cell receptor (beta chain) sequence and its context. This specimen belongs to a study of blood T cell repertoires in COVID-19. Turning to the study itself: From T cells, B-cell-depleted T cells, or PBMCs came the material, which was cDNA or gDNA.

CDR1 is LNHDA and CDR2 is SQIVND in the germline V gene (reference sequence). V dropped 8 bases and J dropped 2; count of bases not matched to a gene: 17. This CDR3 contains 18 residues. Those who participated ranged in age from 18 to 89 years and resided in about two dozen US areas. Per the study methods: Estimation of nucleated cell counts relied on the amplification of reference gene primers. Some clones are missing from TCRdb's copy, which holds only in-frame ones; the method was immunoSEQ multiplex PCR. The DNA gave D and trimming, while V, J and clone size come from that table. Of around 200,000 clones listed, 86% are singletons.

The source material was PBMCs or T cells enriched from blood (not recorded which). V and J are TRBV19 and TRBJ1-5, with TRBD1 matching 8 bases. The TCR originated in a man aged 35-49 years with acute COVID-19. In nucleotides, the CDR3 is TGTGCCAGTCGAACCGCCACAGGGGGTGTGGGTCGCAATCAGCCCCAGCATTTT. Translation: CASRTATGGVGRNQPQHF.